Shown below are 7 T cell receptor beta chains from a single sample sequenced in a study of cytomegalovirus exposure and HLA in healthy donors. The PCR was carried out with 60 Vbeta primers and 13 Jbeta primers. Profiled with immunoSEQ multiplex PCR; TCRdb holds only in-frame clones, not every one. The sample holds 150,000 to 200,000 clones; around 78% are singletons and the top ten take 0.9% to 1.1%. The source material was PBMCs. Receptors were obtained from a woman aged 40 to 55 in good health and CMV-seronegative.

This clone appeared a single time. The rearrangement uses TRBV5-1 and TRBJ2-5, with TRBD2 as a possible D gene (6 bases). CDR1 is SGHRS, CDR2 YFSETQ, per germline. The CDR3 consists of 16 residues. The V and J ends lost 0 bases and 5 bases respectively, with 17 bases between them. The CDR3 nucleotides read TGCGCCAGCAGCTTGGATAGCGGAGGGGCGATGGAGACCCAGTACTTC. Amino acids: CASSLDSGGAMETQYF.

The chain couples TRBV5-6 to TRBJ1-4; D remains unclear. V was cut by 4 bases and J by 2 bases, with 9 bases left in between. Germline V lookup: CDR1 SGHDT, CDR2 YYEEEE. This CDR3 contains 14 residues. The CDR3 nucleotides are TGTGCCAGCAGCCCATGGGCGACTAATGAAAAACTGTTTTTT. Translation: CASSPWATNEKLFF. Together with reference TRBV5-6 and TRBJ1-4, the CDR3 gives the full variable domain: DAGVTQSPTHLIKTRGQQVTLRCSPKSGHDTVSWYQQALGQGPQFIFQYYEEEERQRGNFPDRFSGHQFPNYSSELNVNALLLGDSALYLCASSPWATNEKLFFGSGTQLSVL.

The chain links TRBV9 to TRBJ1-4; D remains ambiguous. Germline lookup yields CDR1 SGDLS and CDR2 YYNGEE. The germline V and J ends were trimmed by 7 bases and 5 bases, with 9 bases remaining between them. The CDR3 spans 12 residues. CDR3 bases: TGTGCCAGCTCCGATGGCAATGAAAAACTGTTTTTT. Translation: CASSDGNEKLFF.

In this sample, this clone turned up once. The CDR3 reads CASSLSDGRGMTGELFF. The CDR3 nucleotides read TGTGCCAGCAGTTTATCAGACGGGAGGGGAATGACCGGGGAGCTGTTTTTT. The rearrangement uses TRBV28 and TRBJ2-2; 8 bases are shared with TRBD2. V lost 1 base to trimming and J lost 5 bases; unmatched junction nucleotides: 9. Per the germline V gene, CDR1 is MDHEN and CDR2 is SYDVKM. The CDR3 runs 17 residues.

The chain has TRBV11-3 and TRBJ1-1; tentatively, D is TRBD1 (6 bases). V was cut by 6 bases and J by 0 bases, with 14 bases left in between. This CDR3 comprises 15 residues. Looked up from germline, CDR1 is SGHNT and CDR2 is YENEEA. Here the CDR3 DNA reads TGTGCCAGCAGTCCAAGGGCAGGGGTGAACACTGAAGCTTTCTTT. This sequence encodes CASSPRAGVNTEAFF.

The rearrangement links TRBV19 to TRBJ1-5; no reliable D call. V was trimmed by 5 bases and J by 2 bases, leaving 10 bases between them. This CDR3 contains 14 residues. Germline-derived CDR1 and CDR2 are LNHDA and SQIVND (reference sequence). Written as DNA, the CDR3 is TGTGCCAGTAGTCGTCGGGAGGGCAATCAGCCCCAGCATTTT. It codes for CASSRREGNQPQHF.

The chain joins TRBV6-6 to TRBJ2-7; D uncertain. The CDR3 loop spans 15 amino acids. The germline gives CDR1 MNHNY, CDR2 SVGAGI (reference sequence). The V end was cut by 4 bases, the J end by 0 bases, with 13 bases between. The CDR3 protein is CASSSPQESSYEQYF. CDR3 bases: TGTGCCAGCAGTTCCCCCCAAGAGAGCTCCTACGAGCAGTACTTC.